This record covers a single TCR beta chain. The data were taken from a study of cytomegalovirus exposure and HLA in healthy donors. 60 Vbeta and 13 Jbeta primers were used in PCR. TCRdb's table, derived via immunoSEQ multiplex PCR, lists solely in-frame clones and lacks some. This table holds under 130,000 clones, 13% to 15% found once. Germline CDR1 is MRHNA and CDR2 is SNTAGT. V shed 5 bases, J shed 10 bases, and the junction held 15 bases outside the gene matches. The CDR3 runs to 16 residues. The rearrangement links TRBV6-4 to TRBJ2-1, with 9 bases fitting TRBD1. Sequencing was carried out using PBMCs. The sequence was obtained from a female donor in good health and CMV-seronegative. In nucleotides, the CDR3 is TGTGCCAGCAGTCTCCGACCGGGACAGGGAATTGGGGAGCAGTTCTTC. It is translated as CASSLRPGQGIGEQFF.